This T cell receptor (beta chain) derives from a study of preoperative IRX-2 immunotherapy in early breast cancer. Clones were read by immunoSEQ multiplex PCR, and TCRdb kept only the in-frame ones, dropping some. This table has about 25,000 clones, roughly four fifths appearing once. The treatment was: preoperative locoregional IRX-2 cytokine immunotherapy. This phase Ib study tested locoregional IRX-2 cytokine immunotherapy given before surgery. This clone was seen more than once but under ten times. Per the germline V gene, CDR1 is SQVTM and CDR2 is ANQGSEA. Germline trimming cut 7 bases from V and 8 bases from J; bases unmatched to any gene: 13. The CDR3 is made up of 14 amino acids.

Sequencing used lymph node tissue, obtained after IRX-2 immunotherapy. This sequence was found in a human donor with breast cancer. The V call is TRBV29-1, the J call TRBJ1-2; 10 positions agree with TRBD1. The CDR3 DNA follows: TGCAGCGCAAACCGGGACAGGGGCTCAGGCGGCTACACCTTC. Protein product: CSANRDRGSGGYTF.